The 11 T cell receptor beta chains in this list originate from one sample, sequenced in a study of early T cells in non-severe SARS-CoV-2 infection (dated by TCRdb to the early 2020s). Receptor amplification or capture employed 5' RACE. Instrument on record: NextSeq 500. TCRdb passed the public sequencing reads through fastp at Q25 and MiXCR, retaining productive beta sequences. Entries are consolidated by CDR3 protein sequence, retaining the most common genes and DNA. A total of approximately 81,000 distinct CDR3 sequences appear in this sample, 5% to 6.5% of them only once. The top ten clones comprise 7.8% of the sample. The sequenced sample was whole blood. Receptor source: an adult who was a healthcare worker with PCR-confirmed SARS-CoV-2 infection or an uninfected control (not recorded which).

This clonotype has only one observation. This chain uses TRBV20-1 with TRBJ1-5, with TRBD1 identical over 9 bases. CDR3 length: 16 amino acids. The V and J ends lost 6 bases and 0 bases, in that order; junction bases with no gene match: 9. From germline, CDR1 is DFQATT and CDR2 SNEGSKA (reference sequence). The CDR3 here is CSAQDRGGGSNQPQHF. CDR3 coding DNA: TGCAGTGCACAGGACAGGGGAGGAGGTAGCAATCAGCCCCAGCATTTT.

This clonotype was seen only a few times. The chain uses TRBV9 and TRBJ1-6; D uncertain. V was clipped by 0 bases and J by 12 bases, with 22 bases between them. The germline CDR1 and CDR2 sequences are SGDLS and YYNGEE. CDR3 length: 17 amino acids. CDR3 protein: CASSVGLSSGPGVPLHF. CDR3 in DNA: TGTGCCAGCAGCGTAGGTCTCTCTTCCGGACCGGGAGTACCCCTCCACTTT.

In this sample, this clonotype turned up many times. The chain couples TRBV7-6 to TRBJ2-5, with D maybe TRBD2 (6 bases). In germline, CDR1 is SGHVS, CDR2 FNYEAQ. The ends were cut back, 3 bases at V and 1 base at J, with 12 bases in the middle. This CDR3 contains 15 residues. CDR3 amino acids: CASSFGGASQETQYF. The CDR3, as DNA: TGTGCCAGCAGCTTCGGAGGGGCAAGCCAAGAGACCCAGTACTTC.

The rearrangement links TRBV20-1 to TRBJ2-3; TRBD2 might be the D (6 bases). This CDR3 is built from 14 residues. The germline gives CDR1 DFQATT, CDR2 SNEGSKA (reference sequence). V gave up 5 bases and J gave up 2 bases, with 14 bases separating them. CDR3 bases: TGCAGTGCTTCTACTAGCAGATACACAGATACGCAGTATTTT. This encodes CSASTSRYTDTQYF.

This clonotype was counted between two and nine times. V and J are TRBV10-2 and TRBJ1-1; D might be TRBD1 (5 bases). CDR1 is WSHSY and CDR2 is SAAADI in the germline V gene. The CDR3 spans 13 residues. The V and J ends lost 3 bases and 3 bases respectively, with 8 bases between them. CDR3 loop: CASSELGDTEAFF. The CDR3 region has the DNA TGCGCCAGCAGTGAATTGGGGGACACTGAAGCTTTCTTT.

This clonotype was counted at least ten times. The V call is TRBV27, the J call TRBJ2-5; D remains unclear. The length of the CDR3 is 15 residues. The V end lost 4 bases, the J end lost 2 bases, and 14 bases lay between the germline ends. CDR1 is MNHEY and CDR2 is SMNVEV in the germline V gene (reference sequence). In DNA form, the CDR3 reads TGTGCCAGCAGTTCCCCCCGGACGGCACAAGAGACCCAGTACTTC. Amino acids: CASSSPRTAQETQYF.

This clonotype was seen a few times. The chain has TRBV9 and TRBJ2-7, with D possibly being TRBD1 or TRBD2 (5 bases each). V lost 7 bases and J lost 2, with 10 bases in between. CDR3 size: 12 residues. Germline values: CDR1 SGDLS, CDR2 YYNGEE. CDR3 residues: CASGGSPYEQYF. The CDR3 DNA reads TGTGCCAGCGGGGGATCGCCCTACGAGCAGTACTTC. The variable domain in full, with the rest retrieved from reference TRBV9 and TRBJ2-7, is DSGVTQTPKHLITATGQRVTLRCSPRSGDLSVYWYQQSLDQGLQFLIQYYNGEERAKGNILERFSAQQFPDLHSELNLSSLELGDSALYFCASGGSPYEQYFGPGTRLTVT.

This clonotype was counted at least ten times. V is TRBV6-1 and J is TRBJ2-1; TRBD2 matches at 12 bases. Looked up from germline, CDR1 is MNHNS and CDR2 is SASEGT. The CDR3 contains 15 residues. After removal of 4 bases from V and 4 bases from J, the junction contained 2 bases not matched to a gene. The DNA of the CDR3 is TGTGCCAGCAGTGGTGGACTAGCGGGATACAATGAGCAGTTCTTC. It codes for CASSGGLAGYNEQFF.

This clonotype was picked up many times. V is TRBV5-1 and J is TRBJ2-7; 8 nucleotides align to TRBD1. CDR1 and CDR2 (germline): SGHRS, YFSETQ. This CDR3 contains 15 residues. Trimming removed 4 bases from V and 5 bases from J; junction bases left unmatched: 11. CDR3 amino acids: CASSPGGGQAHEQYF. DNA for the CDR3: TGCGCCAGCAGCCCCGGTGGGGGACAGGCGCACGAGCAGTACTTC. Combining the CDR3 with reference TRBV5-1 and TRBJ2-7 gives the whole variable domain KAGVTQTPRYLIKTRGQQVTLSCSPISGHRSVSWYQQTPGQGLQFLFEYFSETQRNKGNFPGRFSGRQFSNSRSEMNVSTLELGDSALYLCASSPGGGQAHEQYFGPGTRLTVT.

This chain connects TRBV7-9 to TRBJ2-7, with D tentatively TRBD1 (6 bases). V lost 3 bases and J 3 bases, leaving 12 bases between the germline ends. The CDR3 covers 14 residues. The germline V gene has CDR1 SEHNR and CDR2 FQNEAQ (reference sequence). The CDR3 loop is CASSFPGQSYEQYF. DNA for the CDR3: TGTGCCAGCAGCTTTCCGGGACAAAGCTACGAGCAGTACTTC.

This clonotype was detected many times. The CDR3 DNA reads TGTGCCAGCTCACCATCAGGGGGAAGCACTGAAGCTTTCTTT. Translating it yields CASSPSGGSTEAFF. V gene TRBV18 combines with J gene TRBJ1-1; 7 nucleotides match TRBD1. Germline V gives CDR1 KGHSH, CDR2 LQKENI. V was pared by 2 bases and J by 4 bases, with 4 bases of the junction left unmatched. This CDR3 region has 14 residues.